This TCR beta chain was identified in a study of sequential checkpoint blockade in melanoma. On the study more broadly: First-line arms were nivolumab then ipilimumab, or the reverse, randomized 1:1. Each arm's sequence ended with maintenance nivolumab.

Treatment noted: randomized to nivolumab then ipilimumab (arm A) or the reverse (arm B). Measured with immunoSEQ multiplex PCR; TCRdb has only the in-frame clones, and not every one. Among under 20,000 clones, 73% were seen once, and the ten largest hold around 21%. CDR1 is WNHNN, CDR2 SYGVQD, per germline (reference sequence). The CDR3 covers 16 residues. Trimming took 0 bases from V and 6 from J; bases not matched to a gene: 6. This sample comprised CD8+ T cells sorted from blood (inferred from file names), obtained from a patient given nivolumab and ipilimumab in sequence. The chain joins TRBV10-1 to TRBJ2-1, with 9 bases fitting TRBD2. The TCR sequence derives from a human donor with melanoma. DNA of the CDR3: TGCGCCAGCAGTGAGTCGCTAGCGGGGAGTCTCAATGAGCAGTTCTTC. This encodes CASSESLAGSLNEQFF.